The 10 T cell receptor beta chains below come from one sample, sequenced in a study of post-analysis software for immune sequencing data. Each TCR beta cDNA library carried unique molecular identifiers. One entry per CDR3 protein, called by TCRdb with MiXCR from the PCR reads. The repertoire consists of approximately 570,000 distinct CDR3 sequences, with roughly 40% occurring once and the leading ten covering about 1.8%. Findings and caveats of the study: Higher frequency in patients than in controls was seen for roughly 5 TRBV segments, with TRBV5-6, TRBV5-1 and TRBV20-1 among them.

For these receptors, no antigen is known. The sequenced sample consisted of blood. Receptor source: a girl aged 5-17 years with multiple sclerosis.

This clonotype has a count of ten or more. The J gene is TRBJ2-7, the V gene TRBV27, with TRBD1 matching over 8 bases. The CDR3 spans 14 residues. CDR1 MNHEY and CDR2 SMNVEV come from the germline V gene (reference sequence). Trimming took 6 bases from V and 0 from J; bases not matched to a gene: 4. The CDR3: CASRRTGSSYEQYF. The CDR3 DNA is TGTGCCAGCAGACGGACAGGGAGCTCCTACGAGCAGTACTTC.

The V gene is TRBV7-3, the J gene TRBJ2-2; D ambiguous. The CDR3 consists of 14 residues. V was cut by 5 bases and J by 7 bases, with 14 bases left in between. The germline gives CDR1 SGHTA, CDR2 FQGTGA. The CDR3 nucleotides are TGTGCCAGCAGCAACCGGGTAACCAACGGGGAGCTGTTTTTT. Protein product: CASSNRVTNGELFF.

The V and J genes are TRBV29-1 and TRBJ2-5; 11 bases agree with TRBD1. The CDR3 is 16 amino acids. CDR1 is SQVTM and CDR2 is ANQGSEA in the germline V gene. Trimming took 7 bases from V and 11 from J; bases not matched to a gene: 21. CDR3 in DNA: TGCAGCGCCTCGGACAGGGGGCGAATTCCCCACGGGGAGCAGTACTTC. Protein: CSASDRGRIPHGEQYF.

CDR3 region: CASSRNGGSYEQYF. For the CDR3, the DNA is TGTGCCAGCAGCCGCAACGGGGGATCCTACGAGCAGTACTTC. J is TRBJ2-7 and V is TRBV3-1; the D gene is possibly TRBD2 (6 bases). This CDR3 comprises 14 residues. The V end was cut by 4 bases, the J end by 1 base, with 11 bases between. Per the germline V gene, CDR1 is LGHDT and CDR2 is YNNKEL (reference sequence).

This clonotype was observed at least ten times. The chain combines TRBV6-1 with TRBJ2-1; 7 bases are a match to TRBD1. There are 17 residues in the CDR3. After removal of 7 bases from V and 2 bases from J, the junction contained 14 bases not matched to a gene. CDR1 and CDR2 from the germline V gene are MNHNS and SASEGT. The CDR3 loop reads CASTETEGAGTYNEQFF. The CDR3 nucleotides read TGTGCCAGCACCGAGACCGAGGGGGCCGGCACCTACAATGAGCAGTTCTTC.

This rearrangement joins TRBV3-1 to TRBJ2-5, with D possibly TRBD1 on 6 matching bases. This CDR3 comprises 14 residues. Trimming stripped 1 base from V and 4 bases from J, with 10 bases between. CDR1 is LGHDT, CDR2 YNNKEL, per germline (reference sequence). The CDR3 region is CASSQVGQLETQYF. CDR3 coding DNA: TGTGCCAGCAGCCAAGTTGGACAGTTAGAGACCCAGTACTTC.

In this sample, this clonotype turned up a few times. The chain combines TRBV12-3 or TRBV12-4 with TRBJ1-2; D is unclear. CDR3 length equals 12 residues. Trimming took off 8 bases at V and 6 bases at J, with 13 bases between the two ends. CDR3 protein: CASGPRVDGYTF. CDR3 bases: TGTGCCAGCGGACCGAGGGTAGATGGCTACACCTTC.

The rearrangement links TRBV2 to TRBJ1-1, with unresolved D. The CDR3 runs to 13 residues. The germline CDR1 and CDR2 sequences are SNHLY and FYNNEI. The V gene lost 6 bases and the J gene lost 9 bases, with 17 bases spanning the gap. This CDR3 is CASRVLDGVKAFF. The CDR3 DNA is TGTGCCAGCAGGGTTCTCGATGGGGTCAAAGCTTTCTTT. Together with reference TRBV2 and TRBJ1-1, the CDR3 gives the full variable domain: EPEVTQTPSHQVTQMGQEVILRCVPISNHLYFYWYRQILGQKVEFLVSFYNNEISEKSEIFDDQFSVERPDGSNFTLKIRSTKLEDSAMYFCASRVLDGVKAFFGQGTRLTVV.

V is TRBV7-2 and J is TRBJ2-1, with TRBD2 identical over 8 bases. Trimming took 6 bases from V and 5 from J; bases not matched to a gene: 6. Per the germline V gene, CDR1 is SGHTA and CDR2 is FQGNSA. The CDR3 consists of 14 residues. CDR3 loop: CASSTSGWNNEQFF. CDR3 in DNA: TGTGCCAGCAGTACTAGCGGTTGGAACAATGAGCAGTTCTTC.

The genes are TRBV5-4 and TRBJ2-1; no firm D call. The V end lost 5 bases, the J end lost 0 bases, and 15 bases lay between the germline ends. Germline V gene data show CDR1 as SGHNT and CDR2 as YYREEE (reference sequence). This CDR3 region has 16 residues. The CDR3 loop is CASSPKGYSSYNEQFF. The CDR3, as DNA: TGTGCCAGCAGTCCTAAGGGTTACAGCTCCTACAATGAGCAGTTCTTC.